Each of the 19 T cell receptor beta chains below was sequenced from the same sample in a study of shared T cell receptors in the human thymus (dated by TCRdb to about 2021). Preparation of the library involved the immunoSEQ multiplex PCR assay. TCRdb took over this immuneACCESS table, retaining in-frame rearrangements with V and J assigned. Such tables are incomplete; in checked studies, under half of the missing clones stem from an unresolved V gene, and the remainder is unexplained. The sample table holds hundreds of thousands of clones, of which over 75% were seen once. Clones ranked in the top ten supply 0.0094% of the sample. This sample was shared with a second study, whose subject was human thymus T cells.

Sequencing was carried out using thymocytes. The receptor set was obtained from a boy under two years old with a congenital heart defect. Donor details come from another sample of the same person, matched by shared clones.

The chain couples TRBV19 to TRBJ1-1, with 7 nucleotides matching TRBD1. V lost 4 bases, J lost 6 bases, and 14 bases stayed unmatched. Germline CDR1 and CDR2: LNHDA and SQIVND (reference sequence). The CDR3 is 16 amino acids. The CDR3 DNA reads as TGTGCCAGTAGTAATAGACAGGGTCAGGGTAAAGCTGAAGCTTTCTTT. This sequence encodes CASSNRQGQGKAEAFF. Full variable domain (remainder filled in from reference TRBV19 and TRBJ1-1): DGGITQSPKYLFRKEGQNVTLSCEQNLNHDAMYWYRQDPGQGLRLIYYSQIVNDFQKGDIAEGYSVSREKKESFPLTVTSAQKNPTAFYLCASSNRQGQGKAEAFFGQGTRLTVV.

This clone was counted a few times. This rearrangement joins TRBV29-1 to TRBJ2-4; tentatively, D is TRBD2 (6 bases). The germline gives CDR1 SQVTM, CDR2 ANQGSEA. This CDR3 comprises 12 residues. Deletions cut 6 bases from V and 9 bases from J, with 15 bases between. CDR3 in DNA: TGCAGCGTGTCCAGGGAGGAGGGCATTCAGTACTTC. It translates to CSVSREEGIQYF.

The chain combines TRBV7-9 with TRBJ1-2, with a tentative D call TRBD1 (6 bases). Trimming took off 7 bases at V and 4 bases at J, with 16 bases between the two ends. Germline CDR1 is SEHNR and CDR2 is FQNEAQ (reference sequence). The CDR3 contains 14 residues. The CDR3 region has the DNA TGTGCCAGCACCCTCCTCGGGACAACCTATGGCTACACCTTC. As protein: CASTLLGTTYGYTF.

This chain connects TRBV30 to TRBJ2-5, with a tentative D call TRBD1 (6 bases). CDR3 length: 16 amino acids. V was cut by 3 bases and J by 2 bases, with 19 bases left in between. The V gene's germline CDR1 is GTSNPN and CDR2 SVGIG (reference sequence). This CDR3 reads CAWRGAGQRRQETQYF. In DNA, the CDR3 is TGTGCCTGGAGGGGGGCGGGCCAAAGGAGGCAAGAGACCCAGTACTTC.

V usage is TRBV7-9 and J usage is TRBJ2-3, with a weak D call TRBD1 (6 bases). Germline-derived CDR1 and CDR2 are SEHNR and FQNEAQ (reference sequence). The V end lost 2 bases, the J end lost 3 bases, and 9 bases lay between the germline ends. The CDR3 contains 14 residues. CDR3 sequence (DNA): TGTGCCAGCAGCTTACTGCAGGGGACAGATACGCAGTATTTT. Translated: CASSLLQGTDTQYF. Complete variable domain (other parts from reference TRBV7-9 and TRBJ2-3): DTGVSQNPRHKITKRGQNVTFRCDPISEHNRLYWYRQTLGQGPEFLTYFQNEAQLEKSRLLSDRFSAERPKGSFSTLEIQRTEQGDSAMYLCASSLLQGTDTQYFGPGTRLTVL.

The DNA of the CDR3 is TGTGCCAGCAGCTTAGCCATTTGGGGGACAGGGGGTTTGAGAACTGAAGCTTTCTTT. As protein: CASSLAIWGTGGLRTEAFF. The chain has TRBV7-6 and TRBJ1-1, with 11 bases matching TRBD1. With 0 bases clipped from V and 5 bases from J, the junction kept 14 bases outside the gene matches. This CDR3 spans 19 amino acids. CDR1 SGHVS and CDR2 FNYEAQ come from the germline V gene.

The chain recombines TRBV4-3 with TRBJ1-3; 8 bases match TRBD1. Germline V lookup: CDR1 LGHNA, CDR2 YSLEER. The length of the CDR3 is 17 residues. Trimming took 3 bases from V and 2 from J; bases not matched to a gene: 9. In DNA, the CDR3 is TGCGCCAGCAGCCATCATCTGACAGGGGAGGCTGGAAACACCATATATTTT. Its translation: CASSHHLTGEAGNTIYF.

The V call is TRBV12-5, the J call TRBJ1-1, with 7 bases lining up with TRBD1. J was trimmed by 5 bases and V by 6 bases; bases with no gene match: 12. Germline V CDR1 and CDR2: LGHNT, FRNRAP. The CDR3 spans 15 residues. The CDR3 DNA sequence: TGTGCTAGTGGATCTCAGACAGGGAATAGGACTGAAGCTTTCTTT. It translates to CASGSQTGNRTEAFF.

In regard to this clone: Germline is not matched at one junction end, which may reflect a read error. The chain recombines TRBV10-2 with TRBJ1-6; no definite D call. Germline CDR1 WSHSY, CDR2 SAAADI. The CDR3 has 17 residues. As DNA, the CDR3 is TGCGCCAGCAGTGAGCTGGGCAGGCGCTTGGGTAATTCCCCCCTCCACTTT. Its protein is CASSELGRRLGNSPLHF.

V usage is TRBV5-4 and J usage is TRBJ1-6, with 8 positions matching TRBD1. CDR3 size: 17 residues. The V gene end was trimmed by 0 bases and the J gene end by 2 bases; junction bases not matched to a gene: 4. The germline V gene has CDR1 SGHNT and CDR2 YYREEE (reference sequence). The DNA of the CDR3 is TGTGCCAGCAGCTTGGACGGACAGGGCACCTATAATTCACCCCTCCACTTT. This translates into CASSLDGQGTYNSPLHF.

The chain carries TRBV4-3 and TRBJ1-5; tentatively, D is TRBD1 (5 bases). V was shortened by 0 bases and J by 3 bases, with 9 bases between the two germline ends. The CDR3 has 15 residues. Looked up from germline, CDR1 is LGHNA and CDR2 is YSLEER. CDR3 region: CASSQDFRDNQPQHF. The CDR3 region has the DNA TGCGCCAGCAGCCAAGATTTCAGGGACAATCAGCCCCAGCATTTT.

The chain recombines TRBV28 with TRBJ1-1, with TRBD1 identical over 8 bases. The J segment lost 4 bases and the V segment lost 4 bases, leaving 5 bases of the junction unmatched. Germline CDR1 is MDHEN and CDR2 is SYDVKM. CDR3 length: 14 amino acids. The CDR3 region has the DNA TGTGCCAGCAGTTCTGGCAGGGGGCCCACTGAAGCTTTCTTT. Translating it yields CASSSGRGPTEAFF.

J is TRBJ2-5 and V is TRBV12-5; D is unresolved. The CDR3 runs to 13 residues. Trimming removed 3 bases at V and 2 bases at J, with 7 bases between. Germline-derived CDR1 and CDR2 are LGHNT and FRNRAP. The CDR3 reads CASGFFPQETQYF. The CDR3 DNA reads TGTGCTAGTGGTTTCTTCCCTCAAGAGACCCAGTACTTC.

The rearrangement uses TRBV7-2 and TRBJ2-7, with 10 bases matching TRBD2. CDR3 length: 13 amino acids. The V and J ends lost 2 bases and 5 bases, in that order; junction bases with no gene match: 0. Germline V gene sequence: CDR1 SGHTA, CDR2 FQGNSA. The CDR3 reads CASSLLAGDEQYF. CDR3 in DNA: TGTGCCAGCAGCTTACTAGCGGGAGACGAGCAGTACTTC.

This clone appeared a few times. V gene TRBV27 combines with J gene TRBJ2-5; TRBD2 matches at 8 bases. The J segment lost 4 bases and the V segment lost 3 bases, leaving 10 bases of the junction unmatched. Germline loops: CDR1 MNHEY, CDR2 SMNVEV (reference sequence). The CDR3 is made up of 16 amino acids. The CDR3 nucleotides read TGTGCCAGCAGTTTTCGACGAGCGGGAGTCGGAGAGACCCAGTACTTC. Amino acids: CASSFRRAGVGETQYF.

The chain couples TRBV7-6 to TRBJ1-1; D may be TRBD1 (5 bases). The CDR3 spans 12 residues. Germline CDR1 reads SGHVS; CDR2 reads FNYEAQ. V lost 8 bases to trimming and J lost 7 bases, with 14 bases between them. The CDR3 sequence is CASLGAFGEAFF. The CDR3 DNA reads as TGTGCCAGCTTAGGGGCATTCGGTGAAGCTTTCTTT.

The rearrangement joins TRBV7-2 to TRBJ2-7; 12 bases are shared with TRBD2. The CDR3 loop spans 18 amino acids. Per germline, CDR1 SGHTA and CDR2 FQGNSA. With V trimmed by 5 bases and J by 4 bases, 15 bases remained unmatched. This chain's CDR3 is CASSGAVGLAGGLYEQYF. The DNA for the CDR3 is TGTGCCAGCAGCGGCGCGGTAGGGCTAGCGGGGGGGCTTTACGAGCAGTACTTC.

The chain combines TRBV7-9 with TRBJ2-7, with 9 bases fitting TRBD2. The CDR3 length is 15 residues. Per germline, CDR1 SEHNR and CDR2 FQNEAQ (reference sequence). Trimming at V came to 1 base and at J to 2 bases, leaving 3 bases not matched to a gene. CDR3 bases: TGTGCCAGCAGCTTAGGGCGGGAGGGCCCCTACGAGCAGTACTTC. It is translated as CASSLGREGPYEQYF. Full variable domain (missing parts from reference TRBV7-9 and TRBJ2-7): DTGVSQNPRHKITKRGQNVTFRCDPISEHNRLYWYRQTLGQGPEFLTYFQNEAQLEKSRLLSDRFSAERPKGSFSTLEIQRTEQGDSAMYLCASSLGREGPYEQYFGPGTRLTVT.

J is TRBJ2-1 and V is TRBV9; 12 bases match TRBD2. The CDR3 sequence is 20 residues long. V lost 0 bases, J lost 9 bases, and 19 bases stayed unmatched. Per germline, CDR1 SGDLS and CDR2 YYNGEE. The CDR3 region has the DNA TGTGCCAGCAGCGTAGGGTTTGTGACTAGCGGGAGCTTGGAGTCCCCTGAGCAGTTCTTC. Translating it yields CASSVGFVTSGSLESPEQFF.